This passage covers 24 T cell receptor beta chains from one sample sequenced in a study of glioma-infiltrating T cells (dated by TCRdb to 2015 to 2016). The sequencing machine was an Illumina MiSeq. TCR alpha and beta CDR3 regions were amplified with the iRepertoire nested amplicon-rescue multiplex PCR (arm-PCR) platform from RNA. The public reads were quality trimmed at Q25 with fastp and then assembled into clones with MiXCR by TCRdb, keeping productive beta chains. Each CDR3 protein appears once, grouped with its most common genes and DNA. Counted in this sample were fewer than 200,000 distinct CDR3 sequences; more than 25% of them appeared once. The top ten clones comprise around 20% of the sample. Sequencing was done on a sample of glioma tissue, nonneoplastic brain tissue, or PBMCs (not recorded which). The receptors derive from a human donor with low-grade glioma or glioblastoma, undergoing nonglioma brain surgery, or in good health (not recorded which).

A remark on this clonotype: Mismatch with germline at one junction end may stem from a read error. The chain uses TRBV6-6 and TRBJ2-7; 8 bases map to TRBD1. There are 12 residues in the CDR3. Per germline, CDR1 MNHNY and CDR2 SVGAGI (reference sequence). In DNA form, the CDR3 reads TGTTCCAGCAGGGGGCCATCCTATGAGCAGTACTTC. It translates to CSSRGPSYEQYF.

This clonotype was counted at least ten times. The rearrangement links TRBV4-3 to TRBJ2-1; D gene uncertain. The CDR3 sequence is 12 residues long. Per germline, CDR1 LGHNA and CDR2 YSLEER. V dropped 3 bases and J dropped 6 bases, with 6 bases sitting between them. The CDR3 region has the DNA TGCGCCAGCAGCCAGGGGTCCAATGAGCAGTTCTTC. Its protein is CASSQGSNEQFF.

This clonotype came up a few times. The chain uses TRBV29-1 and TRBJ1-1; no definite D call. V was cut by 7 bases and J by 4 bases, with 13 bases left in between. CDR1 SQVTM and CDR2 ANQGSEA come from the germline V gene. The CDR3 totals 12 residues. The CDR3 region is CSATVGSTEAFF. In DNA, the CDR3 is TGCAGCGCCACTGTGGGAAGCACTGAAGCTTTCTTT.

This clonotype was counted at least ten times. The chain carries TRBV27 and TRBJ2-7; D gene ambiguous. Germline V lookup: CDR1 MNHEY, CDR2 SMNVEV (reference sequence). V shed 8 bases and J shed 3 bases, with 14 bases lying between them. The length of the CDR3 is 13 residues. The DNA of the CDR3 is TGTGCCAGCGGCACGGAACGATACTACGAGCAGTACTTC. This translates into CASGTERYYEQYF.

This clonotype appeared a few times. The genes are TRBV7-9 and TRBJ2-4; possibly TRBD1 for D (5 bases). Germline CDR1 is SEHNR and CDR2 is FQNEAQ (reference sequence). This CDR3 has 16 amino acids. V dropped 1 base and J dropped 2 bases, with 12 bases sitting between them. The chain's CDR3 is CASSLGAGRTKNIQYF. The CDR3 nucleotides are TGTGCCAGCAGCTTAGGGGCAGGGCGGACCAAAAACATTCAGTACTTC.

This clonotype was detected many times. The chain combines TRBV18 with TRBJ1-2; D gene ambiguous. V was clipped by 4 bases and J by 8 bases, with 14 bases between them. CDR1 and CDR2 from the germline V gene are KGHSH and LQKENI. The CDR3 spans 13 residues. The CDR3 here is CASSLIGSGGYTF. CDR3 bases: TGTGCCAGCTCACTAATCGGGAGTGGAGGCTACACCTTC.

This clonotype was seen many times. The chain is built from TRBV7-2 and TRBJ1-2, with D possibly TRBD1 on 6 matching bases. V was clipped by 5 bases and J by 6 bases, with 13 bases between them. Germline V gene sequence: CDR1 SGHTA, CDR2 FQGNSA. The CDR3 is made up of 13 amino acids. This CDR3 is CASSPTGLDGYTF. CDR3 in DNA: TGTGCCAGCAGCCCGACAGGCCTTGATGGCTACACCTTC.

This clonotype appeared many times. The chain recombines TRBV28 with TRBJ1-1; D is possibly TRBD1 (5 bases). This CDR3 has 14 amino acids. V lost 7 bases and J 2 bases, leaving 14 bases between the germline ends. The germline V gene has CDR1 MDHEN and CDR2 SYDVKM. The CDR3 bases are TGTGCCAGCACCCTACAGGACATTAACACTGAAGCTTTCTTT. Protein: CASTLQDINTEAFF.

In this sample, this clonotype turned up many times. V gene TRBV6-2 or TRBV6-3 combines with J gene TRBJ2-5, with D perhaps TRBD1 or TRBD2 (6 bases each). The V gene's germline CDR1 is MNHEY and CDR2 SVGEGT. V lost 0 bases and J 6 bases, leaving 14 bases between the germline ends. CDR3 size: 15 residues. Here the CDR3 DNA reads TGTGCCAGCAGTTACTCGACGGGGGCGCTAAAGACCCAGTACTTC. As protein: CASSYSTGALKTQYF.

About this clonotype itself: One end of the junction varies from germline; a read error may be responsible. The chain uses TRBV27 and TRBJ2-7, with D perhaps assigned TRBD1 or TRBD2 (5 bases each). The germline V gene encodes CDR1 MNHEY and CDR2 SMNVEV (reference sequence). This CDR3 comprises 13 residues. CDR3 DNA: TGTGCCAGCAGGGGGCTAGCTTCCTACGGGCAGTACTTC. Its protein is CASRGLASYGQYF.

This clonotype was seen at least ten times. This chain joins TRBV29-1 and TRBJ1-1; D call uncertain. CDR1 is SQVTM and CDR2 is ANQGSEA in the germline V gene. The length of the CDR3 is 11 residues. V shed 4 bases and J shed 8 bases, with 11 bases lying between them. The CDR3 spells CSVVDGREAFF. The CDR3 DNA reads as TGCAGCGTTGTGGATGGACGAGAAGCTTTCTTT.

The sample holds many counts of this clonotype. The chain is built from TRBV7-9 and TRBJ1-1; 7 positions match TRBD1. Trimming removed 2 bases from V and 1 base from J; junction bases left unmatched: 7. The CDR3 has 16 residues. CDR1 is SEHNR and CDR2 is FQNEAQ in the germline V gene (reference sequence). This CDR3 is CASSLPGQTTNTEAFF. The CDR3 DNA reads as TGTGCCAGCAGCTTACCGGGACAGACTACGAACACTGAAGCTTTCTTT.

This clonotype was found many times. The gene calls are TRBV19 and TRBJ1-1; TRBD1 aligns across 7 bases. The CDR3 consists of 14 residues. J gave up 1 base and V 5 bases, and 4 bases lay outside the gene matches. Germline values: CDR1 LNHDA, CDR2 SQIVND (reference sequence). CDR3 protein: CASSSGQQNTEAFF. CDR3 nucleotide sequence: TGTGCCAGTAGTTCGGGACAGCAGAACACTGAAGCTTTCTTT.

As regards this clonotype: Just one base apart from a much larger clone, this may be a read error. This sequence joins TRBV27 and TRBJ1-5; the match to TRBD1 covers 8 bases. CDR3 length: 18 residues. V shed 8 bases and J 0 bases; nucleotides not matched to a gene: 15. From germline, CDR1 is MNHEY and CDR2 SMNVEV (reference sequence). The CDR3 here is CASGSIQGEPYSNQPQHF. CDR3 nucleotides: TGTGCCAGCGGTTCGATACAGGGGGAACCTTATAGCAATCAGCCCCAGCATTTT.

V is TRBV5-1 and J is TRBJ2-6, with TRBD2 identical over 9 bases. The CDR3 is 16 amino acids. Trimming at V came to 6 bases and at J to 2 bases, leaving 6 bases not matched to a gene. Germline V gene sequence: CDR1 SGHRS, CDR2 YFSETQ. This CDR3 reads CASTLAGEPGANVLTF. The CDR3 nucleotides are TGCGCCAGCACTTTAGCGGGGGAGCCTGGGGCCAACGTCCTGACTTTC.

The chain uses TRBV6-1 and TRBJ1-1, with D perhaps TRBD1 (5 bases). The germline gives CDR1 MNHNS, CDR2 SASEGT. Between the trimmed V and J ends, which lost 5 bases and 0 bases, there was a span of 19 bases. The CDR3 is 17 residues long. Here the CDR3 reads CASSPSGDLNMNTEAFF. The CDR3 coding sequence is TGTGCCAGCAGTCCCAGTGGGGACCTTAATATGAACACTGAAGCTTTCTTT.

This clonotype has just a few counts. V is TRBV30 and J is TRBJ2-3; tentative D call: TRBD1 (6 bases). Germline loops: CDR1 GTSNPN, CDR2 SVGIG (reference sequence). This CDR3 has 13 amino acids. V shed 0 bases and J shed 4 bases, with 8 bases lying between them. CDR3 region: CAWSVTGSDTQYF. The CDR3, as DNA: TGTGCCTGGAGTGTAACAGGGTCAGATACGCAGTATTTT.

The chain is built from TRBV28 and TRBJ2-1; TRBD1 aligns across 9 bases. The junction had 5 bases not matched to a gene; V was cut back by 5 bases and J by 9 bases. In germline, CDR1 is MDHEN, CDR2 SYDVKM. The CDR3 covers 13 residues. In nucleotides, the CDR3 is TGTGCCAGCAGTGGGGACAGGGCAAGTGAGCAGTTCTTC. Its translation is CASSGDRASEQFF. Combining the CDR3 with reference TRBV28 and TRBJ2-1 gives the whole variable domain DVKVTQSSRYLVKRTGEKVFLECVQDMDHENMFWYRQDPGLGLRLIYFSYDVKMKEKGDIPEGYSVSREKKERFSLILESASTNQTSMYLCASSGDRASEQFFGPGTRLTVL.

This clonotype was observed at least ten times. V usage is TRBV28 and J usage is TRBJ1-5; 7 bases line up with TRBD1. Germline CDR1 reads MDHEN; CDR2 reads SYDVKM. Germline trimming cut 7 bases from V and 6 bases from J; bases unmatched to any gene: 9. The CDR3 covers 14 residues. The CDR3 coding sequence is TGTGCCAGCACCCCAGGGGGGTCCGGTCAGCCCCAGCATTTT. Translation: CASTPGGSGQPQHF.

This chain joins TRBV6-2 or TRBV6-3 and TRBJ2-1; TRBD2 aligns across 8 bases. V shed 5 bases and J 3 bases; nucleotides not matched to a gene: 6. This CDR3 has 15 amino acids. Germline CDR1 is MNHEY and CDR2 is SVGEGT. The CDR3 region is CASSPTSGLYNEQFF. Here the CDR3 DNA reads TGTGCCAGCAGTCCCACTAGCGGCCTCTACAATGAGCAGTTCTTC.

This clonotype has just one count. A much larger clone sits a single nucleotide away, making a read error possible. CDR3 loop: CASSPQGVTGYTIYF. In DNA form, the CDR3 reads TGTGCCAGCTCACCCCAGGGGGTTACTGGATACACCATATATTTT. The chain couples TRBV18 to TRBJ1-3; 7 nucleotides align to TRBD1. This CDR3 comprises 15 residues. Germline V gives CDR1 KGHSH, CDR2 LQKENI. Full variable domain (rest looked up from reference TRBV18 and TRBJ1-3): NAGVMQNPRHLVRRRGQEARLRCSPMKGHSHVYWYRQLPEEGLKFMVYLQKENIIDESGMPKERFSAEFPKEGPSILRIQQVVRGDSAAYFCASSPQGVTGYTIYFGEGSWLTVV.

The rearrangement links TRBV6-2 or TRBV6-3 to TRBJ2-7; TRBD2 agrees at 8 bases. In germline, CDR1 is MNHEY, CDR2 SVGEGT. V shed 0 bases, J shed 3 bases, and the junction held 7 bases outside the gene matches. The CDR3 totals 16 residues. The DNA for the CDR3 is TGTGCCAGCAGTTACTCTCCCCTAGCGGGCCTCTACGAGCAGTACTTC. This codes for CASSYSPLAGLYEQYF.

In this sample, this clonotype turned up many times. This rearrangement joins TRBV5-1 to TRBJ2-3; D perhaps matches TRBD2 (6 bases). V lost 4 bases and J 0 bases, leaving 15 bases between the germline ends. The CDR3 runs to 16 residues. The germline CDR1 and CDR2 sequences are SGHRS and YFSETQ. The CDR3 sequence is CASSEISGTSTDTQYF. The CDR3 coding sequence is TGCGCCAGCAGCGAAATTAGCGGAACTAGCACAGATACGCAGTATTTT.

This clonotype was seen ten or more times. This rearrangement joins TRBV20-1 to TRBJ2-7, with D possibly matching TRBD2 (6 bases). V lost 3 bases and J 2 bases, leaving 11 bases between the germline ends. The V gene's germline CDR1 is DFQATT and CDR2 SNEGSKA (reference sequence). The CDR3 is 13 residues long. The CDR3 sequence is CSASPSATYEQYF. The DNA for the CDR3 is TGCAGTGCTAGCCCTAGCGCGACCTACGAGCAGTACTTC.